The rows below give T cell receptor beta chains drawn from one sample of a study of blood T cell repertoires in COVID-19. The table came from immunoSEQ multiplex PCR; TCRdb's copy has only in-frame clones and leaves some out. The sample shows 150,000 to 250,000 clones, around four fifths of them seen only once. The source material was PBMCs or T cells enriched from blood (not recorded which). These receptors all stem from a man in his forties who had recovered from COVID-19. Both conserved end residues are part of each CDR3. A D gene is named only where the DNA matches it firmly. The size entry is marked missing in some rows and otherwise reads once, few, many or a size class.

j_gene,v_gene,d_gene,abundance,CDR3nt,CDR3aa
TRBJ2-2,TRBV7-2,NA,NA,TGTGCCAGCAGCTTTTTGAGTACTTTTCTCACCGGGGAGCTGTTTTTT,CASSFLSTFLTGELFF
TRBJ1-6,TRBV7-2,NA,few,TGTGCCAGCAGCTTAAACAGGGTCAAAAATTCACCCCTCCACTTT,CASSLNRVKNSPLHF
TRBJ2-3,TRBV19,NA,NA,TGTGCCAGTAGTATGCAGGGAACAGATACGCAGTATTTT,CASSMQGTDTQYF
TRBJ2-4,TRBV10-2,TRBD1,few,TGCGCCAGCAGTTCCGGGACAGGGGGCACGTTGAACATTCAGTACTTC,CASSSGTGGTLNIQYF
TRBJ2-1,TRBV18,TRBD1,many,TGTGCCAGCTCACCACCTAGGGACAGGGGCCTAGGAAATGAGCAGTTCTTC,CASSPPRDRGLGNEQFF
TRBJ2-3,TRBV7-2,NA,once,TGTGCCAGCAGCCCCCCCAAGGTAGCATCAGATACGCAGTATTTT,CASSPPKVASDTQYF
TRBJ1-2,TRBV3-1/TRBV3-2,TRBD1,NA,TGTGCCAGCAGCCCGGCCAGGGGGACCTATGGCTACACCTTC,CASSPARGTYGYTF
TRBJ2-1,TRBV27,TRBD2,NA,TGTGCCAGCAGTTCCCCCCTCATAGCGGGAGTTGGGCATGAGCAGTTCTTC,CASSSPLIAGVGHEQFF
TRBJ2-1,TRBV6-4,NA,NA,TGTGCCATCCTGGTCGGGCTAGCGAAATACAATGAGCAGTTCTTC,CAILVGLAKYNEQFF
TRBJ2-5,TRBV5-1,TRBD2,NA,TGCGCCAGCAGCTTGCTAGCGGGCCAAGAGACCCAGTACTTC,CASSLLAGQETQYF
TRBJ1-6,TRBV3-1/TRBV3-2,TRBD1,NA,TGTGCCAGCACCAAAAATGACAGGGGGCTATCTGTGAATAATTCACCCCTCCACTTT,CASTKNDRGLSVNNSPLHF
TRBJ2-1,TRBV21-1,NA,NA,TGTGCCAGCAGCCAGTCAGCGGGGACCTCCTACAATGAGCAGTTCTTC,CASSQSAGTSYNEQFF
TRBJ2-3,TRBV10-3,NA,NA,TGTGCCATCAGTGACCGCGACGCAGGCGCAGATACGCAGTATTTT,CAISDRDAGADTQYF
TRBJ2-1,TRBV7-3,NA,NA,TGTGCCAGCAGCCCCCGGACAGCATACAATGAGCAGTTCTTC,CASSPRTAYNEQFF
TRBJ2-2,TRBV28,TRBD1,NA,TGTGCCAGCAGTCCCAGGACAGGGGGAACGGCCGGGGAGCTGTTTTTT,CASSPRTGGTAGELFF
TRBJ1-1,TRBV5-4,TRBD1,once,TGTGCCAGCAGCTTGGGGGGGACAGGGGACACTGAAGCTTTCTTT,CASSLGGTGDTEAFF
TRBJ2-5,TRBV25-1,TRBD1,NA,TGTGCCAGCAGTCCCCGGGACAGGGAAGAGACCCAGTACTTC,CASSPRDREETQYF
TRBJ2-5,TRBV9,TRBD2,NA,TGTGCCAGCAGTCCAGCGGGACTAAAACAAGAGACCCAGTACTTC,CASSPAGLKQETQYF
TRBJ1-3,TRBV11-1,TRBD1,NA,TGTGCCAGCAGCTCAAGAGGACAGGGGGCCGTTGACACCATATATTTT,CASSSRGQGAVDTIYF
TRBJ1-1,TRBV10-3,NA,NA,TGTGCCATCAGTGGATCCTTCAACAGGGTTAACACTGAAGCTTTCTTT,CAISGSFNRVNTEAFF
TRBJ2-4,TRBV4-1,TRBD1,NA,TGCGCCAGCAGCCAAGATCGGACAGGGACCAAAAACATTCAGTACTTC,CASSQDRTGTKNIQYF
TRBJ1-5,TRBV19,TRBD1,NA,TGTGCTTCGGACAGGGAGGGTTATAGCAATCAGCCCCAGCATTTT,CASDREGYSNQPQHF
TRBJ2-7,TRBV20-1,NA,NA,TGCAGTGCTAGAGGCGAGTACGAGCAGTACTTC,CSARGEYEQYF
TRBJ2-1,TRBV3-1/TRBV3-2,NA,NA,TGTGCCAGCAGCCAAGACGGGAATTCCTACAATGAGCAGTTCTTC,CASSQDGNSYNEQFF
TRBJ2-1,TRBV6-5,TRBD2,NA,TGTGCCAGCAGTTACATAGCGGGAGGTGGGAATGAGCAGTTCTTC,CASSYIAGGGNEQFF
TRBJ2-1,TRBV5-1,TRBD1,few,TGCGCCAGCAGCTTGGGTGTGACAGGGCGGAATGAGCAGTTCTTC,CASSLGVTGRNEQFF
TRBJ2-3,TRBV5-4,NA,NA,TGTGCCAGCAGCGTCGACATAATGGGCACAGATACGCAGTATTTT,CASSVDIMGTDTQYF
TRBJ2-7,TRBV29-1,TRBD1,once,TGCAGCGTTGTCTTCCGGCCCCCGACAGGGTACGAGCAGTACTTC,CSVVFRPPTGYEQYF
TRBJ1-2,TRBV29-1,TRBD1,NA,TGCAGCGTTGCGACAGGGAGCTATGGCTACACCTTC,CSVATGSYGYTF
TRBJ1-1,TRBV25-1,NA,NA,TGTGCCAGCAGTGAACTGGGTCACAGGGAAGCTTTCTTT,CASSELGHREAFF
TRBJ2-1,TRBV6-2/TRBV6-3,TRBD2,NA,TGTGCCAGCAGCCATCGGACTAGCGGGACCCGGTATGATGAGCAGTTCTTC,CASSHRTSGTRYDEQFF
TRBJ1-1,TRBV4-1,TRBD1,NA,TGCGCCAGCAGCCCGGGACAGGGAAAAATGAACACTGAAGCTTTCTTT,CASSPGQGKMNTEAFF
TRBJ1-2,TRBV6-5,TRBD1,NA,TGTGCCAGCAGTTACTCGATGAGATCAGGGGGTAATGGCTACACCTTC,CASSYSMRSGGNGYTF
TRBJ1-2,TRBV28,TRBD1,NA,TGTGCCAGCAGTTTGGGGGACAGGGACCCCACCTTC,CASSLGDRDPTF
TRBJ2-3,TRBV2,NA,few,TGTGCCAGCAACCCGACAGGGAGGAAAGATACGCAGTATTTT,CASNPTGRKDTQYF
TRBJ2-5,TRBV4-2,TRBD2,NA,TGTGCCAGCAGCCCGCTGGTAAGGGCGGGAGTGGCCCAGTACTTC,CASSPLVRAGVAQYF
TRBJ2-2,TRBV6-5,TRBD2,once,TGTGCCAGCAGTTACTTCACTAGCGCGAACACCGGGGAGCTGTTTTTT,CASSYFTSANTGELFF
TRBJ2-2,TRBV7-6,TRBD2,once,TGTGCCAGCAGTCTGCCTAGCGGGAGAGGCGGGGAGCTGTTTTTT,CASSLPSGRGGELFF
TRBJ2-2,TRBV6-2/TRBV6-3,TRBD2,NA,TGTGCCAGCAGTTATCAAAAGGGCGGGAGGGCCGGCACCGGGGAGCTGTTTTTT,CASSYQKGGRAGTGELFF
TRBJ2-7,TRBV5-5,NA,NA,TGTGCCAGCAGCTTGGGTGCTACCGAGGACTACGAGCAGTACTTC,CASSLGATEDYEQYF
TRBJ2-4,TRBV5-1,TRBD1,NA,TGCGCCAGCAGCCCGGGGACAGCCCTAGCCAAAAACATTCAGTACTTC,CASSPGTALAKNIQYF
TRBJ2-3,TRBV23-1,TRBD2,NA,TGCGCCAGCAGCCCCACCGCCTACCGGACTAGCGGGAGGTTAGATACGCAGTATTTT,CASSPTAYRTSGRLDTQYF
TRBJ2-3,TRBV5-1,NA,once,TGCGCCAGCAGTCCGCGGGAACGGGATACGCAGTATTTT,CASSPRERDTQYF
TRBJ2-7,TRBV10-3,TRBD2,NA,TGTGCCATCAGTGCTTCCAGCGGGAGTAAGAGTAACCCCTACGAGCAGTACTTC,CAISASSGSKSNPYEQYF
TRBJ2-3,TRBV11-2,NA,NA,TGTGCCAGCAGCTTAGTCAATCCGCTCCTCGGTCTGCCACATACGCAGTATTTT,CASSLVNPLLGLPHTQYF
TRBJ2-3,TRBV5-1,TRBD2,NA,TGCGCCAGCAGCGGGGTGGAACTAGCGGGAGCGAGCGGTACGCAGTATTTT,CASSGVELAGASGTQYF
TRBJ1-2,TRBV25-1,TRBD1,NA,TGTGCCAGCAGTGGCCTGGGGACAGGGTATTATGGCTACACCTTC,CASSGLGTGYYGYTF
TRBJ2-1,TRBV24-1,NA,NA,TGTGCCACCAGGACAGGGGAGGGAGAGCAGTTCTTC,CATRTGEGEQFF
TRBJ2-3,TRBV29-1,TRBD2,NA,TGCAGCGTTGAAGAATTGGCGGGAGGTAGCACAGATACGCAGTATTTT,CSVEELAGGSTDTQYF